Listed below are T cell receptor beta chains from one sample, sequenced in a study of T cells in Graves' hyperthyroidism and ophthalmopathy. From the multiplex PCR reads, TCRdb called clonotypes with MiXCR, one entry per CDR3 protein. The sample shows approximately 98,000 distinct CDR3 sequences, roughly 37% of them seen only once. The sample was peripheral blood or thyroid tissue (not recorded which). The receptors originated from a woman aged 25 to 45 with Graves' hyperthyroidism. The CDR3 runs from the conserved cysteine through the conserved F or W. A D gene is named only where the DNA matches it firmly. Clone size is given for some rows only: seen once, a few or many times, or a class if the clone is expanded.

d_call: .; v_call: TRBV19; j_call: TRBJ1-5; clone_size: .; cdr3_nt: TGTGCCAGTGGTGTTGGGGGATATCAGCCCCAGCATTTT; cdr3_aa: CASGVGGYQPQHF
d_call: TRBD1; v_call: TRBV28; j_call: TRBJ1-2; clone_size: .; cdr3_nt: TGTGCCAGCAGTTTAAAGGGGGCGCGGGGCTACACCTTC; cdr3_aa: CASSLKGARGYTF
d_call: .; v_call: TRBV2; j_call: TRBJ1-1; clone_size: .; cdr3_nt: TGTGCCAGCAGCCCAGACACATTGAACACTGAAGCTTTCTTT; cdr3_aa: CASSPDTLNTEAFF
d_call: .; v_call: TRBV7-9; j_call: TRBJ2-2; clone_size: .; cdr3_nt: TGTGCCAGCAGCCTACGCAAGTTAGACAGGACGAACACCGGGGAGCTGTTTTTT; cdr3_aa: CASSLRKLDRTNTGELFF
d_call: TRBD2; v_call: TRBV27; j_call: TRBJ2-2; clone_size: many; cdr3_nt: TGTGCCAGCAGTTTGCGGGCTAGCGGGGACGGGGAGCTGTTTTTT; cdr3_aa: CASSLRASGDGELFF
d_call: TRBD1; v_call: TRBV7-3; j_call: TRBJ1-1; clone_size: .; cdr3_nt: TGTGCTAGCTCGGGACAGGCAACTGAAGCTTTCTTT; cdr3_aa: CASSGQATEAFF
d_call: TRBD1; v_call: TRBV12-3/TRBV12-4; j_call: TRBJ2-7; clone_size: .; cdr3_nt: TGTGCCAGCAGTTGGCCGGGACAGACCTACGAGCAGTACTTC; cdr3_aa: CASSWPGQTYEQYF
d_call: .; v_call: TRBV28; j_call: TRBJ2-1; clone_size: .; cdr3_nt: TGTGCCAGCGTACGGCAGGGTTCCTACAATGAGCAGTTCTTC; cdr3_aa: CASVRQGSYNEQFF
d_call: .; v_call: TRBV28; j_call: TRBJ1-1; clone_size: many; cdr3_nt: TGTGCCAGCAGTTTGTTCGGCATGAACACTGAAGCTTTCTTT; cdr3_aa: CASSLFGMNTEAFF
d_call: TRBD2; v_call: TRBV19; j_call: TRBJ2-1; clone_size: many; cdr3_nt: TGTGCCAGTAGTATGGCTAGCGGAATTAATGAGCAGTTCTTC; cdr3_aa: CASSMASGINEQFF
d_call: .; v_call: TRBV7-9; j_call: TRBJ1-1; clone_size: many; cdr3_nt: TGTGCCAGCAGCCTCGACCTGCCTGAAGCTTTCTTT; cdr3_aa: CASSLDLPEAFF
d_call: .; v_call: TRBV19; j_call: TRBJ1-1; clone_size: many; cdr3_nt: TGTGCCAGTAGCCTGACCCCGCCGGCCGTCACTGAAGCTTTCTTT; cdr3_aa: CASSLTPPAVTEAFF
d_call: TRBD1; v_call: TRBV15; j_call: TRBJ1-5; clone_size: few; cdr3_nt: TGTGCCACCAGCGGAGGGACAGGGAGTCAGCCCCAGCATTTT; cdr3_aa: CATSGGTGSQPQHF
d_call: .; v_call: TRBV9; j_call: TRBJ1-3; clone_size: many; cdr3_nt: TGTGCCAGCAGCCCTCAGGACTCTGGAAACACCATATATTTT; cdr3_aa: CASSPQDSGNTIYF
d_call: .; v_call: TRBV5-4; j_call: TRBJ1-1; clone_size: .; cdr3_nt: TGTGCCAGTCGGGGGGGAGCGCTGATGAGCACTGAAGCTTTCTTT; cdr3_aa: CASRGGALMSTEAFF
d_call: .; v_call: TRBV12-3/TRBV12-4; j_call: TRBJ1-2; clone_size: many; cdr3_nt: TGTGCCAGCAGTCTTTGGGGACGGAACTATGGCTACACCTTC; cdr3_aa: CASSLWGRNYGYTF
d_call: .; v_call: TRBV7-2; j_call: TRBJ1-2; clone_size: .; cdr3_nt: TGTGCCAGCAGCCTCGCTGGGGTGGCAGGGAGTGGCTACACCTTC; cdr3_aa: CASSLAGVAGSGYTF
d_call: TRBD1; v_call: TRBV15; j_call: TRBJ2-7; clone_size: many; cdr3_nt: TGTGCCACCCGGGGACAGGGGGCCTACGAGCAGTACTTC; cdr3_aa: CATRGQGAYEQYF
d_call: .; v_call: TRBV7-8; j_call: TRBJ2-5; clone_size: .; cdr3_nt: TGTGCCAGCAGCTTATACAGCCTCAATCAGCCCCAGTACTTC; cdr3_aa: CASSLYSLNQPQYF
d_call: .; v_call: TRBV24-1; j_call: TRBJ2-1; clone_size: .; cdr3_nt: TGTGCCACGTCCCGGGACAATGAGCAGTTCTTC; cdr3_aa: CATSRDNEQFF
d_call: .; v_call: TRBV7-2; j_call: TRBJ1-1; clone_size: many; cdr3_nt: TGTGCCAGCAGCTTAAGATCCCCCCATAACCCGAACACTGAAGCTTTCTTT; cdr3_aa: CASSLRSPHNPNTEAFF
d_call: TRBD1; v_call: TRBV6-5; j_call: TRBJ1-4; clone_size: .; cdr3_nt: TGTGCCAGCAGTCTCAATCCGGGACAGGGTTTTGAAAAACTGTTTTTT; cdr3_aa: CASSLNPGQGFEKLFF
d_call: .; v_call: TRBV20-1; j_call: TRBJ2-6; clone_size: .; cdr3_nt: TGCAGTGCCGATACAGGGTCTGGGGCCAACGTCCTGACTTTC; cdr3_aa: CSADTGSGANVLTF
d_call: .; v_call: TRBV5-1; j_call: TRBJ2-3; clone_size: many; cdr3_nt: TGCGCCAGCAGGACGATTACAGAAGATACGCAGTATTTT; cdr3_aa: CASRTITEDTQYF
d_call: .; v_call: TRBV5-1; j_call: TRBJ2-5; clone_size: many; cdr3_nt: TGCGCCAGCAGCTTGGGATCGTCCCCTAGGTTGGTGAAGACCCAGTACTTC; cdr3_aa: CASSLGSSPRLVKTQYF
d_call: TRBD1; v_call: TRBV3-1; j_call: TRBJ2-3; clone_size: .; cdr3_nt: TGTGCCAGCAGCCATGGGGACAGGGGGCGGCGAGATACGCAGTATTTT; cdr3_aa: CASSHGDRGRRDTQYF
d_call: TRBD2; v_call: TRBV7-2; j_call: TRBJ2-3; clone_size: .; cdr3_nt: TGTGCCAGCAGCTTATGGACTAGCGGTCCCACAGATACGCAGTATTTT; cdr3_aa: CASSLWTSGPTDTQYF
d_call: .; v_call: TRBV4-1; j_call: TRBJ2-2; clone_size: many; cdr3_nt: TGCGCCAGCAGCCACCTTACAGTATACACCGGGGAGCTGTTTTTT; cdr3_aa: CASSHLTVYTGELFF
d_call: TRBD1; v_call: TRBV7-2; j_call: TRBJ2-5; clone_size: .; cdr3_nt: TGTGCCAGCAGCTTCAACAGGGGGCAAGAGACCCAGTACTTC; cdr3_aa: CASSFNRGQETQYF
d_call: TRBD2; v_call: TRBV7-2; j_call: TRBJ2-7; clone_size: .; cdr3_nt: TGTGCCAGCAGCCCCCGGACTAGCGGGAGTACAGACGAGCAGTACTTC; cdr3_aa: CASSPRTSGSTDEQYF
d_call: TRBD2; v_call: TRBV18; j_call: TRBJ2-7; clone_size: .; cdr3_nt: TGTGCCAGCTCCCTGGGGGGGTCGAGCGAGCAGTACTTC; cdr3_aa: CASSLGGSSEQYF
d_call: .; v_call: TRBV28; j_call: TRBJ1-2; clone_size: many; cdr3_nt: TGTGCCAGCAGTCTAACCTGGACGTATGGCTACACCTTC; cdr3_aa: CASSLTWTYGYTF
d_call: TRBD1; v_call: TRBV20-1; j_call: TRBJ1-1; clone_size: many; cdr3_nt: TGCAGTGCTAGAGGACCACACAGGGGGGACACTGAAGCTTTCTTT; cdr3_aa: CSARGPHRGDTEAFF
d_call: .; v_call: TRBV20-1; j_call: TRBJ1-5; clone_size: many; cdr3_nt: TGCAGTGCTAGAGATCGGCAGGTCCGTGGGCCCCAGCATTTT; cdr3_aa: CSARDRQVRGPQHF
d_call: .; v_call: TRBV12-3/TRBV12-4; j_call: TRBJ1-2; clone_size: many; cdr3_nt: TGTGCCAGCAGTTTGAGGACAGTATCTAACTATGGCTACACCTTC; cdr3_aa: CASSLRTVSNYGYTF
d_call: .; v_call: TRBV19; j_call: TRBJ2-2; clone_size: many; cdr3_nt: TGTGCCAGTAGTCCTGAGACCACCGGGGAGCTGTTTTTT; cdr3_aa: CASSPETTGELFF
d_call: .; v_call: TRBV5-6; j_call: TRBJ2-5; clone_size: .; cdr3_nt: TGTGCCAGCAGCGGGCAGGTGGCGGAGACCCAGTACTTC; cdr3_aa: CASSGQVAETQYF
d_call: TRBD2; v_call: TRBV5-6; j_call: TRBJ2-2; clone_size: many; cdr3_nt: TGTGCCAGCACCCAAGGACTAGCGGGAGTACGGGAGCTGTTTTTT; cdr3_aa: CASTQGLAGVRELFF
d_call: TRBD1; v_call: TRBV7-8; j_call: TRBJ1-1; clone_size: many; cdr3_nt: TGTGCCAGCAGCTCCGATCCGACAGGGCGGACTGAAGCTTTCTTT; cdr3_aa: CASSSDPTGRTEAFF
d_call: .; v_call: TRBV7-9; j_call: TRBJ2-2; clone_size: many; cdr3_nt: TGTGCCAGCATCGGGGGTAACACCGGGGAGCTGTTTTTT; cdr3_aa: CASIGGNTGELFF